A single sample gave rise to the 18 T cell receptor beta chains below, sequenced in a study of T cell responses to AZD1222 COVID-19 vaccine. Assay: immunoSEQ multiplex PCR; the TCRdb copy retains only in-frame clones and omits some. The sample has 150,000 to 200,000 clones, around 90% seen once. The source was peripheral blood, collected 28 days after the second AZD1222 dose. Every receptor here comes from an adult who received the AZD1222 COVID-19 vaccine.

The gene calls are TRBV19 and TRBJ1-1, with no clear D. Between the trimmed V and J ends, which lost 4 bases and 6 bases, there was a span of 15 bases. CDR3 length equals 14 residues. Germline CDR1 and CDR2: LNHDA and SQIVND (reference sequence). The CDR3 coding sequence is TGTGCCAGTAGTACGAACATTCTGGACCCTGAAGCTTTCTTT. Translating gives CASSTNILDPEAFF.

This sequence joins TRBV29-1 and TRBJ2-3; D may be TRBD1 or TRBD2 (5 bases each). Per the germline V gene, CDR1 is SQVTM and CDR2 is ANQGSEA. The CDR3 runs to 12 residues. V dropped 8 bases and J dropped 2 bases, with 11 bases sitting between them. CDR3 nucleotide sequence: TGCAGCACGGGGACGGACACAGATACGCAGTATTTT. Translated: CSTGTDTDTQYF.

The chain uses TRBV28 and TRBJ1-4, with TRBD1 as a possible D gene (5 bases). The ends were cut back, 2 bases at V and 6 bases at J, with 7 bases in the middle. The CDR3 covers 13 residues. The V gene's germline CDR1 is MDHEN and CDR2 SYDVKM. CDR3 sequence: CASSLGGDEKLFF. CDR3 sequence (DNA): TGTGCCAGCAGTTTAGGAGGGGATGAAAAACTGTTTTTT.

The chain joins TRBV2 to TRBJ1-6; no definite D call. CDR1 is SNHLY and CDR2 is FYNNEI in the germline V gene. The CDR3 spans 12 residues. The ends were cut back, 2 bases at V and 8 bases at J, with 4 bases in the middle. The CDR3 nucleotides are TGTGCCAGCAGTGAACAATATTCACCCCTCCACTTT. Translated, it gives CASSEQYSPLHF.

The count of this clone is one. The chain couples TRBV28 to TRBJ2-5, with D possibly called TRBD1 or TRBD2 (5 bases each). There are 16 residues in the CDR3. V was pared by 7 bases and J by 5 bases, with 23 bases between. Looked up from germline, CDR1 is MDHEN and CDR2 is SYDVKM. The CDR3 loop is CASNNPGAPPGETQYF. The DNA of the CDR3 is TGTGCCAGCAATAACCCCGGGGCTCCCCCGGGGGAGACCCAGTACTTC.

The gene calls are TRBV6-6 and TRBJ2-5, with 9 bases that match TRBD1. V shed 9 bases and J 1 base; nucleotides not matched to a gene: 9. The CDR3 loop spans 15 amino acids. Germline V CDR1 and CDR2: MNHNY, SVGAGI (reference sequence). CDR3 sequence: CASTGQGRFQETQYF. The CDR3 bases are TGTGCCAGTACGGGACAGGGACGATTCCAAGAGACCCAGTACTTC.

This clone has only one observation. This sequence joins TRBV24-1 and TRBJ1-2, with 7 bases identical to TRBD1. J gave up 6 bases and V 1 base, and 13 bases lay outside the gene matches. CDR3 size: 17 residues. Germline V CDR1 and CDR2: KGHDR, SFDVKD. CDR3 sequence: CATSDLGTNRGRDGYTF. The CDR3 DNA reads as TGTGCCACCAGTGATTTAGGTACCAACAGGGGAAGGGATGGCTACACCTTC.

This clone was counted a single time. The V call is TRBV20-1, the J call TRBJ2-7; possibly TRBD1 for D (6 bases). Germline V gene data show CDR1 as DFQATT and CDR2 as SNEGSKA (reference sequence). The CDR3 is 12 residues long. Trimming removed 3 bases from V and 6 bases from J, with 12 bases in between. The CDR3 nucleotides read TGCAGTGCTAGTGATACAGGGTTCGAGCAGTACTTC. Translating gives CSASDTGFEQYF.

This clone was observed once. J is TRBJ1-2 and V is TRBV15; D is possibly TRBD1 (5 bases). V dropped 5 bases and J dropped 6 bases, with 16 bases sitting between them. The length of the CDR3 is 14 residues. Looked up from germline, CDR1 is LNHNV and CDR2 is YYDKDF (reference sequence). CDR3 coding DNA: TGTGCCACCAGCCTGGACAAGGGATATGATGGCTACACCTTC. Its translation: CATSLDKGYDGYTF.

The gene calls are TRBV6-5 and TRBJ1-4; the match to TRBD1 covers 8 bases. Germline values: CDR1 MNHEY, CDR2 SVGAGI. The CDR3 has 13 residues. Trimming at V came to 7 bases and at J to 7 bases, leaving 5 bases not matched to a gene. The CDR3, as DNA: TGTGCCAGCATCCGGGACAGGAGTGAAAAACTGTTTTTT. It is translated as CASIRDRSEKLFF.

The J gene is TRBJ1-3, the V gene TRBV19; D is unclear. The CDR3 totals 15 residues. V was cut by 8 bases and J by 0 bases, with 14 bases left in between. CDR1 is LNHDA, CDR2 SQIVND, per germline (reference sequence). The CDR3 loop is CASSGLGNSGNTIYF. DNA for the CDR3: TGTGCCAGTTCCGGTTTGGGGAACTCTGGAAACACCATATATTTT.

This sequence joins TRBV7-9 and TRBJ1-2; the match to TRBD1 covers 10 bases. Germline CDR1 is SEHNR and CDR2 is FQNEAQ (reference sequence). CDR3 length equals 16 residues. V was pared by 1 base and J by 8 bases, with 10 bases of the junction left unmatched. CDR3 DNA: TGTGCCAGCAGCTTAGAACCCGGGACAGGGGTGCTCGGCTACACCTTC. Translating gives CASSLEPGTGVLGYTF.

V gene TRBV11-2 combines with J gene TRBJ2-1; TRBD2 matches 12 bases. V gave up 8 bases and J gave up 8 bases; unmatched junction bases: 13. The CDR3 extends over 16 amino acids. Germline values: CDR1 SGHAT, CDR2 FQNNGV. CDR3 DNA: TGTGCCAGCGATGTCTTCGAGACTAGCGGGAGTCATGAGCAGTTCTTC. Its translation: CASDVFETSGSHEQFF.

As to this clone: This specimen includes other DNA sequences encoding the same CDR3. The V call is TRBV2, the J call TRBJ1-6; no clear D gene. Germline V lookup: CDR1 SNHLY, CDR2 FYNNEI. V lost 1 base, J lost 7 bases, and 5 bases lay in between. CDR3 length equals 13 residues. CDR3 protein: CASSEVANSPLHF. CDR3 nucleotide sequence: TGTGCCAGCAGTGAAGTGGCGAATTCACCCCTCCACTTT. The full variable domain, with the rest looked up from reference TRBV2 and TRBJ1-6, is EPEVTQTPSHQVTQMGQEVILRCVPISNHLYFYWYRQILGQKVEFLVSFYNNEISEKSEIFDDQFSVERPDGSNFTLKIRSTKLEDSAMYFCASSEVANSPLHFGNGTRLTVT.

The V call is TRBV7-8, the J call TRBJ1-1; the D gene is possibly TRBD1 (5 bases). The germline CDR1 and CDR2 sequences are SGHVS and FQNEAQ. The V end lost 5 bases, the J end lost 0 bases, and 13 bases lay between the germline ends. The CDR3 sequence is 15 residues long. Here the CDR3 reads CASSRTWGLNTEAFF. The CDR3 DNA is TGTGCCAGCAGCCGGACTTGGGGACTGAACACTGAAGCTTTCTTT.

This clone was seen a single time. V and J are TRBV5-4 and TRBJ1-5; TRBD1 is a possible D gene (5 bases). The CDR3 is made up of 11 amino acids. Germline V gene sequence: CDR1 SGHNT, CDR2 YYREEE (reference sequence). V lost 9 bases and J lost 7, with 11 bases in between. The CDR3 DNA follows: TGTGCCATCAGGGAGGGACAGCCCCAGCATTTT. Encoded protein: CAIREGQPQHF.

The chain couples TRBV3-1 (or the pseudogene TRBV3-2) to TRBJ1-3, with D uncertain. Germline CDR1 and CDR2: LGHDT and YNNKEL (reference sequence). This CDR3 has 17 residues. Trimming cost V 1 base and J 0 bases, with 13 bases left between them. The CDR3 coding sequence is TGTGCCAGCAGCCAAGTGAAGGTTTCGGCCTCTGGAAACACCATATATTTT. It encodes CASSQVKVSASGNTIYF.

This rearrangement joins TRBV6-2 or TRBV6-3 to TRBJ2-3; D remains ambiguous. Germline lookup yields CDR1 MNHEY and CDR2 SVGEGT. This CDR3 has 14 amino acids. Trimming shortened V by 6 bases and J by 2 bases, and 12 bases separated the two germline ends. The DNA for the CDR3 is TGTGCCAGCAGCCCTCTAACCTCCACAGATACGCAGTATTTT. It encodes CASSPLTSTDTQYF.